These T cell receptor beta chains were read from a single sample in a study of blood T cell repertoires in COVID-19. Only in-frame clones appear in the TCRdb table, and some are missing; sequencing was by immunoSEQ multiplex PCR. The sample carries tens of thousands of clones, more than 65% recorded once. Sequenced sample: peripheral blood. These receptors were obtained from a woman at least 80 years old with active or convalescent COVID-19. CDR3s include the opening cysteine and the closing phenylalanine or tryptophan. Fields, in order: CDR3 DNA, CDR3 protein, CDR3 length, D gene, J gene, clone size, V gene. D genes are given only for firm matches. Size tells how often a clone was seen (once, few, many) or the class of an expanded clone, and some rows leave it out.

cdr3_nt: TGTGCCAGCACTGGAAGGGTGGGGGGTTACAATGAGCAGTTCTTC
cdr3_aa: CASTGRVGGYNEQFF
cdr3_length: 15
d_call: NA
j_call: TRBJ2-1
clone_size: NA
v_call: TRBV6-6

cdr3_nt: TGCAGCGTTCGTCCGTGGTCAGACTCTGGAAACACCATATATTTT
cdr3_aa: CSVRPWSDSGNTIYF
cdr3_length: 15
d_call: NA
j_call: TRBJ1-3
clone_size: NA
v_call: TRBV29-1

cdr3_nt: TGCGCCAGCAGCCGTAGACTAGCAAGAGACACCGGGGAGCTGTTTTTT
cdr3_aa: CASSRRLARDTGELFF
cdr3_length: 16
d_call: TRBD2
j_call: TRBJ2-2
clone_size: NA
v_call: TRBV4-3

cdr3_nt: TGTGCCAGCAGCTCGGACAGGGGATCCCGAAAACTGTTTTTT
cdr3_aa: CASSSDRGSRKLFF
cdr3_length: 14
d_call: TRBD1
j_call: TRBJ1-4
clone_size: NA
v_call: TRBV5-4

cdr3_nt: TGTGCCAGCAGCTTAGAGGGCGGGACCTACGAGCAGTACTTC
cdr3_aa: CASSLEGGTYEQYF
cdr3_length: 14
d_call: NA
j_call: TRBJ2-7
clone_size: once
v_call: TRBV11-3

cdr3_nt: TGTGCCAGCAGCCAATTATATAGGGGCGAGCAGTACTTC
cdr3_aa: CASSQLYRGEQYF
cdr3_length: 13
d_call: NA
j_call: TRBJ2-7
clone_size: NA
v_call: TRBV3-1/TRBV3-2

cdr3_nt: TGTGCCAGTAGCATAGCGGGAGGTACGAACGAGCAGTACTTC
cdr3_aa: CASSIAGGTNEQYF
cdr3_length: 14
d_call: TRBD2
j_call: TRBJ2-7
clone_size: NA
v_call: TRBV19

cdr3_nt: TGTGCCAGCAGTCCTACCGCGGGACTGAGAATCTACGAGCAGTACTTC
cdr3_aa: CASSPTAGLRIYEQYF
cdr3_length: 16
d_call: NA
j_call: TRBJ2-7
clone_size: NA
v_call: TRBV28

cdr3_nt: TGTGCCAGCAGCCCGAAGTGGGCCCATGAGCAGTTCTTC
cdr3_aa: CASSPKWAHEQFF
cdr3_length: 13
d_call: NA
j_call: TRBJ2-1
clone_size: NA
v_call: TRBV5-4

cdr3_nt: TGTGCCAGCAGTACCCAGTGGGCGGGGGGAAACATTCAGTACTTC
cdr3_aa: CASSTQWAGGNIQYF
cdr3_length: 15
d_call: TRBD2
j_call: TRBJ2-4
clone_size: NA
v_call: TRBV2

cdr3_nt: TGTGCCAGCAGCTTAGACACGAACACCGGGGAGCTGTTTTTT
cdr3_aa: CASSLDTNTGELFF
cdr3_length: 14
d_call: NA
j_call: TRBJ2-2
clone_size: NA
v_call: TRBV7-9

cdr3_nt: TGTGCCAGCAGCCCCCCACCCACAGGGGGCAGAGCTAATGAAAAACTGTTTTTT
cdr3_aa: CASSPPPTGGRANEKLFF
cdr3_length: 18
d_call: TRBD1
j_call: TRBJ1-4
clone_size: NA
v_call: TRBV5-6

cdr3_nt: TGCGCCAGCAGCCTGCCAGGGGGTGGCACTGAAGCTTTCTTT
cdr3_aa: CASSLPGGGTEAFF
cdr3_length: 14
d_call: TRBD1
j_call: TRBJ1-1
clone_size: NA
v_call: TRBV5-1

cdr3_nt: TGTGCCAGCAGTATAATAGACAGACTAGACACTGAAGCTTTCTTT
cdr3_aa: CASSIIDRLDTEAFF
cdr3_length: 15
d_call: NA
j_call: TRBJ1-1
clone_size: once
v_call: TRBV28

cdr3_nt: TGTGCCAGCAGTTCCTCTAGGGCGGGCACTGAAGCTTTCTTT
cdr3_aa: CASSSSRAGTEAFF
cdr3_length: 14
d_call: NA
j_call: TRBJ1-1
clone_size: NA
v_call: TRBV6-2/TRBV6-3

cdr3_nt: TGCAGTGCGTTTAAGAACACTGAAGCTTTCTTT
cdr3_aa: CSAFKNTEAFF
cdr3_length: 11
d_call: NA
j_call: TRBJ1-1
clone_size: NA
v_call: TRBV20-1

cdr3_nt: TGTGCCAGCAGTTACACTACCGAAGCTTTCTTT
cdr3_aa: CASSYTTEAFF
cdr3_length: 11
d_call: NA
j_call: TRBJ1-1
clone_size: NA
v_call: TRBV6-6

cdr3_nt: TGTGCCAGCAGCTCGGGCGGCAGGGCAGGGATTAACTATGGCTACACCTTC
cdr3_aa: CASSSGGRAGINYGYTF
cdr3_length: 17
d_call: NA
j_call: TRBJ1-2
clone_size: NA
v_call: TRBV7-2

cdr3_nt: TGTGCCAGCAGCCCCCTAGCGGGAGGGGGTAGCAATGAGCAGTTCTTC
cdr3_aa: CASSPLAGGGSNEQFF
cdr3_length: 16
d_call: TRBD2
j_call: TRBJ2-1
clone_size: NA
v_call: TRBV9

cdr3_nt: TGTGCCTGGAGCGGCCTCGGGGGTAGCGGGAGAGGGACCCAGTACTTC
cdr3_aa: CAWSGLGGSGRGTQYF
cdr3_length: 16
d_call: TRBD2
j_call: TRBJ2-5
clone_size: NA
v_call: TRBV30

cdr3_nt: TGTGCCAGCAGTAGGGACAGGGGGCTCCGTAGAGAAAAACTGTTTTTT
cdr3_aa: CASSRDRGLRREKLFF
cdr3_length: 16
d_call: TRBD1
j_call: TRBJ1-4
clone_size: once
v_call: TRBV27

cdr3_nt: TGCGCCAGCAGTAAGGACTATACCGGGGAGCTGTTTTTT
cdr3_aa: CASSKDYTGELFF
cdr3_length: 13
d_call: NA
j_call: TRBJ2-2
clone_size: NA
v_call: TRBV10-1

cdr3_nt: TGTGCCAGCAGCTCAACAGAGGATACGCAGTATTTT
cdr3_aa: CASSSTEDTQYF
cdr3_length: 12
d_call: NA
j_call: TRBJ2-3
clone_size: NA
v_call: TRBV5-4

cdr3_nt: TGTGCCAGCAGCTCCCAGGGACAGGGATTCACTGAAGCTTTCTTT
cdr3_aa: CASSSQGQGFTEAFF
cdr3_length: 15
d_call: TRBD1
j_call: TRBJ1-1
clone_size: NA
v_call: TRBV7-6

cdr3_nt: TGTGCCAGCAGCCACGGCCCCGGACTAGGGAACACCGGGGAGCTGTTTTTT
cdr3_aa: CASSHGPGLGNTGELFF
cdr3_length: 17
d_call: TRBD2
j_call: TRBJ2-2
clone_size: NA
v_call: TRBV3-1/TRBV3-2

cdr3_nt: TGTGCCAGCAGTCCAACAGGGGGCGGTCAGCCCCAGCATTTT
cdr3_aa: CASSPTGGGQPQHF
cdr3_length: 14
d_call: TRBD1
j_call: TRBJ1-5
clone_size: NA
v_call: TRBV28